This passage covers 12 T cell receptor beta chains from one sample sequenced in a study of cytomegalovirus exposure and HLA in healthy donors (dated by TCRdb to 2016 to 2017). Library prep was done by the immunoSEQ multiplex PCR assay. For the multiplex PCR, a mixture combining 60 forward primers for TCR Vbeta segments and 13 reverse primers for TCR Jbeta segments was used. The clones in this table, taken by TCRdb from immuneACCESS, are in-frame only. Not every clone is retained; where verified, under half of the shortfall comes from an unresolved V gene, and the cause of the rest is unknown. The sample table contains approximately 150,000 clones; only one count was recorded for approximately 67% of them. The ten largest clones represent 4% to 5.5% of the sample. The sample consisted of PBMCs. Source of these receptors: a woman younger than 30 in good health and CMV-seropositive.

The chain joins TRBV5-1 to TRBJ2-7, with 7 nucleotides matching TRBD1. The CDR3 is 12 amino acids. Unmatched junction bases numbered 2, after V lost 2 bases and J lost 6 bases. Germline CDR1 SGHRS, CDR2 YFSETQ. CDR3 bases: TGCGCCAGCAGCTTAAACAGGGGCGAGCAGTACTTC. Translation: CASSLNRGEQYF.

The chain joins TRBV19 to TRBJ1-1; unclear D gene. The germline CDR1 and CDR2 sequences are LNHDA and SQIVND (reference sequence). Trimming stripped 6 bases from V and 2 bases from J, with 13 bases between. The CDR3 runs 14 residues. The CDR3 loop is CASRTNTPNTEAFF. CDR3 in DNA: TGTGCCAGTAGGACAAACACACCCAACACTGAAGCTTTCTTT.

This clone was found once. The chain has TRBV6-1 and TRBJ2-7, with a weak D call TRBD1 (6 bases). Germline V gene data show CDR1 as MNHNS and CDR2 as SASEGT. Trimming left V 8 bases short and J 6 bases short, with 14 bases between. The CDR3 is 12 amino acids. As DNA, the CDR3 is TGTGCCAGCGTTAGTGCGGACAGCGAGCAGTACTTC. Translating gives CASVSADSEQYF.

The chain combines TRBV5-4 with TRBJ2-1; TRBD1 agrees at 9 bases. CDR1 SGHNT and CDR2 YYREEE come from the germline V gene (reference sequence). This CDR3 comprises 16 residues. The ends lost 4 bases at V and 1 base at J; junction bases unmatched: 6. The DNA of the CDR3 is TGTGCCAGCAGCACGGGACAGGGCCGTTCCTACAATGAGCAGTTCTTC. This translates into CASSTGQGRSYNEQFF.

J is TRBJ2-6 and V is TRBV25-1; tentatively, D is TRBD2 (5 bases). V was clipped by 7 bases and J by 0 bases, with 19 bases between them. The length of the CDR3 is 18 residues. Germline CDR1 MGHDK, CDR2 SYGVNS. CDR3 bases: TGTGCCAGCACCGGAGGTGCGTGGAGCCCCTCTGGGGCCAACGTCCTGACTTTC. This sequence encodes CASTGGAWSPSGANVLTF.

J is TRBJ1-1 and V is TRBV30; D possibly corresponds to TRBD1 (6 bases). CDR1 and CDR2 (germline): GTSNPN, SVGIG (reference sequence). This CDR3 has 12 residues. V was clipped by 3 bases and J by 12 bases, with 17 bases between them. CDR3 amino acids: CAWSERGRRPFF. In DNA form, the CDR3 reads TGTGCCTGGAGCGAGCGGGGGCGGAGACCTTTCTTT.

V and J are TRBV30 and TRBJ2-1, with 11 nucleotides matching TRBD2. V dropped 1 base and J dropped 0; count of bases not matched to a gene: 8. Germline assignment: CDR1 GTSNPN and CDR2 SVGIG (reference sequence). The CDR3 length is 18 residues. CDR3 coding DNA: TGTGCCTGGAGTGGGGTAGCGGGGGGGCATGGCTCCTACAATGAGCAGTTCTTC. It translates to CAWSGVAGGHGSYNEQFF.

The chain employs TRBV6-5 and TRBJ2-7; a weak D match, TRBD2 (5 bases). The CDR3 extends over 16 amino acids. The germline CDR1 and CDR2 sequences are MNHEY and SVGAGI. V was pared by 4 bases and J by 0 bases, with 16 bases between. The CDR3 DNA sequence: TGTGCCAGCAGTTCCAGCCTTGGCGGAGGCTCCTACGAGCAGTACTTC. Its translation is CASSSSLGGGSYEQYF.

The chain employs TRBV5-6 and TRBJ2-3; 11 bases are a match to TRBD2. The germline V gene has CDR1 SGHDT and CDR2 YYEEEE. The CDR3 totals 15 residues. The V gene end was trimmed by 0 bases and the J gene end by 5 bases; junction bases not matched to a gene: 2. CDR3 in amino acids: CASSLDGLAGDTQYF. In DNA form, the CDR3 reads TGTGCCAGCAGCTTGGATGGACTAGCGGGAGATACGCAGTATTTT. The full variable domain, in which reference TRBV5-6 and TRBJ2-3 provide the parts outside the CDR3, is DAGVTQSPTHLIKTRGQQVTLRCSPKSGHDTVSWYQQALGQGPQFIFQYYEEEERQRGNFPDRFSGHQFPNYSSELNVNALLLGDSALYLCASSLDGLAGDTQYFGPGTRLTVL.

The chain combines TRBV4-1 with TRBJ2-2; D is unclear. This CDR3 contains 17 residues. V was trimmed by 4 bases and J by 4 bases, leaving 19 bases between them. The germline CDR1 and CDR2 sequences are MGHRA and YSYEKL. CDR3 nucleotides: TGCGCCAGCAGCCCGACCGAATTGCCTAGGAGCACCGGGGAGCTGTTTTTT. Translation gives CASSPTELPRSTGELFF.

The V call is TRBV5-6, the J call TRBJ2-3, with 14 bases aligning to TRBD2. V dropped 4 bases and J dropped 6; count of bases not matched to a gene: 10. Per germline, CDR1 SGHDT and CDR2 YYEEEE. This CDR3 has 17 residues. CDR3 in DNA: TGTGCCAGCAGCGTGACTAGCGGGAGGGCGGGGTACGATACGCAGTATTTT. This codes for CASSVTSGRAGYDTQYF.

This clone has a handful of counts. CDR3: CASSSGQGFAYEQYF. CDR3 coding DNA: TGTGCCAGCAGCTCCGGACAGGGGTTTGCCTACGAGCAGTACTTC. This chain links TRBV6-5 with TRBJ2-7; 9 bases agree with TRBD1. Unmatched junction bases numbered 8, after V lost 6 bases and J lost 2 bases. Germline-derived CDR1 and CDR2 are MNHEY and SVGAGI. The CDR3 covers 15 residues.